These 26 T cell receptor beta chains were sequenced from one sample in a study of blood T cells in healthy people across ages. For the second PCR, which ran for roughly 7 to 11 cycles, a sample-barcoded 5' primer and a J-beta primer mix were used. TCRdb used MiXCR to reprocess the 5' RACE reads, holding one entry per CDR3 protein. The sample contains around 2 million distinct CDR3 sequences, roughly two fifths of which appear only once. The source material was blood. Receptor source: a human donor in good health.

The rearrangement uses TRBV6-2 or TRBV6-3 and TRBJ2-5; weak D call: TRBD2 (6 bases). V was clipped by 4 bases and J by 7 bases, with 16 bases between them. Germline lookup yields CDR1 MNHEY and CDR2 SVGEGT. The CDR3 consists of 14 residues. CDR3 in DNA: TGTGCCAGCAGTTCTAGTAGCGGCGGAGGGACCCAGTACTTC. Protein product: CASSSSSGGGTQYF.

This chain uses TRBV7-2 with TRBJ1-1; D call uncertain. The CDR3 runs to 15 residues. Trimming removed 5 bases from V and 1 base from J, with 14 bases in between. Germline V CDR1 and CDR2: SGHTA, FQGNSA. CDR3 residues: CASSLAGMGNTEAFF. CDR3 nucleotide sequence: TGTGCCAGCAGCCTGGCCGGGATGGGGAACACTGAAGCTTTCTTT.

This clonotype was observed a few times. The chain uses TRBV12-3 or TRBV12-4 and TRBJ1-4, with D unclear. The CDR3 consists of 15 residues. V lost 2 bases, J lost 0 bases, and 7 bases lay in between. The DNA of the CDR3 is TGTGCCAGCAGTTTACAGGCTGCAACTAATGAAAAACTGTTTTTT. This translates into CASSLQAATNEKLFF.

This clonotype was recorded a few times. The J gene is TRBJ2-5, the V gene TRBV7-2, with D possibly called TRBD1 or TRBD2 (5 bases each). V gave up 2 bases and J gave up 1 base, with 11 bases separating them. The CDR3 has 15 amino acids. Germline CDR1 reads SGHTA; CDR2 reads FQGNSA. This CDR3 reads CASSLQPGTQETQYF. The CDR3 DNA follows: TGTGCCAGCAGCTTACAACCAGGGACCCAAGAGACCCAGTACTTC.

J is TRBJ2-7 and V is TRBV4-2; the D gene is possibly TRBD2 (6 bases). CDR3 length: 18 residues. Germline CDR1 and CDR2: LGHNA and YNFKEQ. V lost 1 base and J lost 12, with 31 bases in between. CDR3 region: CASSQGELAFQYQETRYF. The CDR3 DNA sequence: TGTGCCAGCAGCCAAGGGGAACTAGCTTTCCAGTACCAAGAGACCCGGTACTTC.

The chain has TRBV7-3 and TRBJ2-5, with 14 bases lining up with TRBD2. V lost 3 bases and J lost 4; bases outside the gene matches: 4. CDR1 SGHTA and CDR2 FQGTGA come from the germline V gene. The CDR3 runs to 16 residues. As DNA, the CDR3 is TGTGCCAGCAGCTTGGGACTAGCGGGGGACGGAGAGACCCAGTACTTC. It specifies CASSLGLAGDGETQYF.

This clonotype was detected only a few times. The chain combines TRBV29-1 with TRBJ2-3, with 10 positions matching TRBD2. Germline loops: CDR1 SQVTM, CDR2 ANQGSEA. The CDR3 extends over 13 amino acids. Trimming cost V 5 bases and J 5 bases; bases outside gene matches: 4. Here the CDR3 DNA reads TGCAGCGTTCCCACTAGCGGGGTAGATACGCAGTATTTT. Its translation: CSVPTSGVDTQYF.

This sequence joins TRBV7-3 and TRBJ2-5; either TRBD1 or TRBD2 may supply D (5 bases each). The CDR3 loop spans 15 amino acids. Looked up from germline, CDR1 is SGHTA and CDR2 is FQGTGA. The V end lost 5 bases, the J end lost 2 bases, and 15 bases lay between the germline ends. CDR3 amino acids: CASSDQPGRQETQYF. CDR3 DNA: TGTGCCAGCAGCGACCAGCCGGGGCGACAAGAGACCCAGTACTTC.

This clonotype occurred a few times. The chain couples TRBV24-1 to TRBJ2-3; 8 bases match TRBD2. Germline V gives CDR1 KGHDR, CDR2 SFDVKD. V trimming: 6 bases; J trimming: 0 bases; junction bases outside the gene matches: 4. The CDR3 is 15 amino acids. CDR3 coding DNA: TGTGCCACCAGTATCGAGCGGGAGAGCACAGATACGCAGTATTTT. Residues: CATSIERESTDTQYF.

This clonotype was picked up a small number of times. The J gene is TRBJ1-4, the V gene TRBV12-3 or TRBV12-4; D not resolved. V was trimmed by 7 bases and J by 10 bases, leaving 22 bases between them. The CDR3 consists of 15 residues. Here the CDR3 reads CASTAGVRALGKLFF. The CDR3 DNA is TGTGCCAGCACCGCCGGAGTGAGGGCGTTGGGAAAACTGTTTTTT.

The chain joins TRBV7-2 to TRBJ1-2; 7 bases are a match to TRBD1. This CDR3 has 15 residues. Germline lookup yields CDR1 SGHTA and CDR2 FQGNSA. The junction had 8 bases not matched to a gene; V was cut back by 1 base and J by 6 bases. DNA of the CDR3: TGTGCCAGCAGCTTAGGTACAGGGGAATTGGATGGCTACACCTTC. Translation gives CASSLGTGELDGYTF.

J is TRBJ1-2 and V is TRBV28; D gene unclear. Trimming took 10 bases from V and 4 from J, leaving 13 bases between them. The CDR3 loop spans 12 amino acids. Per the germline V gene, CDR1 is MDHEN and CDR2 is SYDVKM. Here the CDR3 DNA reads TGTGCCACCCGATTCGTGGGCTATGGCTACACCTTC. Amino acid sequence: CATRFVGYGYTF.

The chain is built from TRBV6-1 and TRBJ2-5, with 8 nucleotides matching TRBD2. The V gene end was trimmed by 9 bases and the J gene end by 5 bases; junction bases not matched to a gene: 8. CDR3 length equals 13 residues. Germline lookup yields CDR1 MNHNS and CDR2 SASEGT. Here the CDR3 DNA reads TGTGCCAGTGGCGGGGGGTGGCGGGAGACCCAGTACTTC. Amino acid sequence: CASGGGWRETQYF.

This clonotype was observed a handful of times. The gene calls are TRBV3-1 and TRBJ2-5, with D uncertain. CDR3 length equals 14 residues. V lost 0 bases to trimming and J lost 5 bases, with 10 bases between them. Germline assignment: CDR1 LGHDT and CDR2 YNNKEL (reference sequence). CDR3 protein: CASSQDTVGETQYF. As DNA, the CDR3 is TGTGCCAGCAGCCAAGATACGGTGGGTGAGACCCAGTACTTC.

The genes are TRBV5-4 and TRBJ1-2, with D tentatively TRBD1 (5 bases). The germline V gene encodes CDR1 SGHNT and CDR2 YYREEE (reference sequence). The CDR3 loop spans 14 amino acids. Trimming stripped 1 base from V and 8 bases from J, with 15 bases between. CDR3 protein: CASSLPGEGVGYTF. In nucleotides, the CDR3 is TGTGCCAGCAGCTTGCCGGGGGAAGGAGTCGGCTACACCTTC.

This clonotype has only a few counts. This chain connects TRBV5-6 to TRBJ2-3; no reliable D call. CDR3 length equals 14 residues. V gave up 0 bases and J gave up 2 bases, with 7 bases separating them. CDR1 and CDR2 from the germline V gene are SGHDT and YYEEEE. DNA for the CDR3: TGTGCCAGCAGCTTGGCCACAGACACAGATACGCAGTATTTT. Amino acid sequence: CASSLATDTDTQYF.

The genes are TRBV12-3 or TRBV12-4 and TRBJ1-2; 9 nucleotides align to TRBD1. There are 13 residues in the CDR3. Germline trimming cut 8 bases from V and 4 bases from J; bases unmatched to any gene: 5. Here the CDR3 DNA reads TGTGCCAGCTGGGACAGGGTCGGCTATGGCTACACCTTC. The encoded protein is CASWDRVGYGYTF.

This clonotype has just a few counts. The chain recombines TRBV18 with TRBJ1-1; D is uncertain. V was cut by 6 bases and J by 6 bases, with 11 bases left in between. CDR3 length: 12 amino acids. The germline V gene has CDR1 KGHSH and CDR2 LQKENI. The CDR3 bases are TGTGCCAGCTCTCGGCAATCGTCTGAAGCTTTCTTT. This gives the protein CASSRQSSEAFF.

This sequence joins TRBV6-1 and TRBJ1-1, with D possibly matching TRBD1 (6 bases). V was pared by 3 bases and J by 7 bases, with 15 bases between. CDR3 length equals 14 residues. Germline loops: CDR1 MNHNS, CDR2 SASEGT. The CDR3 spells CASSDAGEVVEAFF. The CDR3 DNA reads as TGTGCCAGCAGTGACGCAGGGGAGGTGGTTGAAGCTTTCTTT.

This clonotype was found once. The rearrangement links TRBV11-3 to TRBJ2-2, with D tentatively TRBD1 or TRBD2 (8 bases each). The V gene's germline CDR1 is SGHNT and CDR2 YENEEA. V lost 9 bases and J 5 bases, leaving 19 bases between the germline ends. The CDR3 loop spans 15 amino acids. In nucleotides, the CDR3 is TGTGCCAGTCGGGAGGGGACAGGAGGTACCGGGGAGCTGTTTTTT. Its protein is CASREGTGGTGELFF.

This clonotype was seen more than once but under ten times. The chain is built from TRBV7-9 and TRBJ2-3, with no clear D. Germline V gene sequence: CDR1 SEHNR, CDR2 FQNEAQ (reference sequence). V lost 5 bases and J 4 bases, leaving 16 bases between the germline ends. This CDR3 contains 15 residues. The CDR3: CASSSFERLSDTQYF. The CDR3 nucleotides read TGTGCCAGCAGCAGCTTTGAGCGTTTGTCAGATACGCAGTATTTT. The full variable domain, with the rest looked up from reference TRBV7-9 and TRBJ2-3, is DTGVSQNPRHKITKRGQNVTFRCDPISEHNRLYWYRQTLGQGPEFLTYFQNEAQLEKSRLLSDRFSAERPKGSFSTLEIQRTEQGDSAMYLCASSSFERLSDTQYFGPGTRLTVL.

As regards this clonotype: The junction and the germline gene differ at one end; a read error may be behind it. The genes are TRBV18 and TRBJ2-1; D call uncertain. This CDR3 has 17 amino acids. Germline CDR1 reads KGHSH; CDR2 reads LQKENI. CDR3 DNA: TGTGCCGGCTCACCACAAAGCTTGCCGGGTCCTAACAATGAGCAGTTCTTC. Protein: CAGSPQSLPGPNNEQFF.

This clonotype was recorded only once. The CDR3 is CASSQISKFQALNQPQHF. In DNA form, the CDR3 reads TGTGCCAGCAGCCAAATTTCCAAATTCCAGGCCTTAAATCAGCCCCAGCATTTT. The chain links TRBV3-1 to TRBJ1-5; D is unresolved. CDR1 is LGHDT and CDR2 is YNNKEL in the germline V gene (reference sequence). Trimming removed 2 bases at V and 4 bases at J, with 21 bases between. The CDR3 is made up of 18 amino acids.

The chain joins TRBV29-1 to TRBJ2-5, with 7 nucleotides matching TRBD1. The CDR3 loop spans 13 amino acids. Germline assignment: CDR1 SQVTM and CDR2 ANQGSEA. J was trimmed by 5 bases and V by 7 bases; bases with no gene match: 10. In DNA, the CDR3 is TGCAGCGCGGAAACAGGGGTTGGGGAGACCCAGTACTTC. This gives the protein CSAETGVGETQYF.

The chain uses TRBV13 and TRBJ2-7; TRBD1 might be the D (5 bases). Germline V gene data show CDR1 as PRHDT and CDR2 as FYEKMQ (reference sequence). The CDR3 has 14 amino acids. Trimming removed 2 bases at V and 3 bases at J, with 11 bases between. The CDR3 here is CASSLNLDSYEQYF. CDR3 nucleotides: TGTGCCAGCAGCTTAAACCTAGACAGCTACGAGCAGTACTTC.

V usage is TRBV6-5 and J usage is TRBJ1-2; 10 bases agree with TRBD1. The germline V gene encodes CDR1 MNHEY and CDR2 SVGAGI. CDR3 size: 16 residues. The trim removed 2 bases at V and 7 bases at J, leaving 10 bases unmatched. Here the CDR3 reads CASSYPRTGGGGGYTF. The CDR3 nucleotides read TGTGCCAGCAGTTACCCACGGACAGGGGGGGGTGGTGGCTACACCTTC.